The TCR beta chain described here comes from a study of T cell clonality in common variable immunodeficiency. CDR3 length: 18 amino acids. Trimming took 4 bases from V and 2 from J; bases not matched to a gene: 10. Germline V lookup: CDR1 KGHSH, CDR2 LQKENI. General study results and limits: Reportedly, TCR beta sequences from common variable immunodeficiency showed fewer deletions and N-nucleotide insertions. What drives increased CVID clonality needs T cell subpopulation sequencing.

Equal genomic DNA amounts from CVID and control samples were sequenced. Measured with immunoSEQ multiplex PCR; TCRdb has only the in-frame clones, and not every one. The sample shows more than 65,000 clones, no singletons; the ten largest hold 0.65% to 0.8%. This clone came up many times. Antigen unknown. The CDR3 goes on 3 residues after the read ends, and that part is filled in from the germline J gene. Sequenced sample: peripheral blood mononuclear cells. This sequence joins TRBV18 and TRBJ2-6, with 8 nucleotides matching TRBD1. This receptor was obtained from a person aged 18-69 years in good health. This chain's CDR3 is CASSLDRAPSTGANVLTF. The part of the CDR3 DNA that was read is TGTGCCAGCTCACTGGACAGGGCTCCCTCGACTGGGGCCAACGTC.